This T cell receptor (beta chain) was captured by sequencing in a study of cytomegalovirus exposure and HLA in healthy donors. Points from the study as a whole: Cytomegalovirus association was assigned to approximately 160 TCR beta chains.

CDR1 SGHTA and CDR2 FQGNSA come from the germline V gene. This CDR3 has 18 residues. V trimming: 5 bases; J trimming: 8 bases; junction bases outside the gene matches: 17. Points on this clone: Its cognate antigen is unknown.

It was with 60 Vbeta and 13 Jbeta primers that the PCR ran. Here immunoSEQ multiplex PCR was the method, and the copy in TCRdb shows in-frame clones only, minus some. The data show under 95,000 clones, less than 85% seen once. The V call is TRBV7-2, the J call TRBJ1-6, with 8 bases aligning to TRBD1. The receptor was isolated from a male donor in good health and CMV-seronegative. The sequencing input was PBMCs. The DNA of the CDR3 is TGTGCCAGCAGCCTTATGCGGGGGACCGGGACAGGTGATTCACCCCTCCACTTT. Its translation: CASSLMRGTGTGDSPLHF.